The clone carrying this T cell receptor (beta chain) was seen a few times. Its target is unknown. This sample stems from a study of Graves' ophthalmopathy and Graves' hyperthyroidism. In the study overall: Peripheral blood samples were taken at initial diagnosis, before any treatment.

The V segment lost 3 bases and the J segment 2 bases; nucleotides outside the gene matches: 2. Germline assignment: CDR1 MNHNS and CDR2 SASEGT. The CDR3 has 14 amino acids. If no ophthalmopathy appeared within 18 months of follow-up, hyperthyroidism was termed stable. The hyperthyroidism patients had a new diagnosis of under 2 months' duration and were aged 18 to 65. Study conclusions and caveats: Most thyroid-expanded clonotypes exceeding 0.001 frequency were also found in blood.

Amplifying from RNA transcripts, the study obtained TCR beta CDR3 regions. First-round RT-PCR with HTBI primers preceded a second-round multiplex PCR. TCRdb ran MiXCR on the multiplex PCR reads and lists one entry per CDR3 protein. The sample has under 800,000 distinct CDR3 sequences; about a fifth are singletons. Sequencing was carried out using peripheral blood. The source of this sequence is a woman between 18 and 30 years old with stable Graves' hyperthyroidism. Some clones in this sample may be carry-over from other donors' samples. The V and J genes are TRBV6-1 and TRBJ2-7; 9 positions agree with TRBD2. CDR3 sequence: CASSEREGPYEQYF. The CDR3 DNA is TGTGCCAGCAGTGAGCGGGAGGGCCCCTACGAGCAGTACTTC.